The TCR beta chain under discussion was sequenced for a study of Graves' ophthalmopathy and Graves' hyperthyroidism. Study-wide findings and caveats: A classifier, a 13-signature model, separated ophthalmopathy from stable hyperthyroidism with more than 85% sensitivity and approximately 80% specificity. Ophthalmopathy progression prediction by the model yielded a sensitivity of 60% to 71% and a specificity of roughly 72%.

Amplification of TCR beta CDR3 regions used RNA transcripts. The first round was an RT-PCR with HTBI primers, and the second round was a multiplex PCR. TCRdb analysed the multiplex PCR reads with MiXCR anew, one entry per CDR3 protein. This table has about 1.1 million distinct CDR3 sequences, approximately 35% appearing once. Comment on this clonotype: Its specificity is not known.

The CDR3 runs 14 residues. Germline V gene lookup returns CDR1 SGHTA and CDR2 FQGNSA. The ends were cut back, 2 bases at V and 9 bases at J, with 16 bases in the middle. Establishment of the diagnosis relied upon clinical symptoms, serum thyroxine, TRAb, thyroid ultrasound and orbital computed tomography. This chain joins TRBV7-2 and TRBJ2-5; D possibly corresponds to TRBD2 (6 bases). The source material was peripheral blood or thyroid tissue (not recorded which). The sequence came from an adult man with Graves' hyperthyroidism. The CDR3: CASSLFVREGAQYF. The CDR3 nucleotides are TGTGCCAGCAGCTTATTTGTGCGGGAAGGGGCCCAGTACTTC.